This T cell receptor (beta chain) was observed in a study of Ad26.COV2.S vaccination and SARS-CoV-2 variants. Study information: Enrollment placed the donor in the COV1001 Ad26.COV2.S trial arm.

This clone has more than one count but fewer than ten. Its antigen remains unknown. The treatment was: some 20 received Ad26.COV2.S at low or high dose, single or two shots; 5 received placebo; per-sample allocation not given. Sampling occurred on day 63 after the first vaccine or placebo injection. In Boston, an adult donor aged 18-55 years took part. The shot given was an Ad26 vector that makes Wuhan-strain SARS-CoV-2 spike. Repertoires were generated with immunoSEQ multiplex PCR, while TCRdb's copy carries only in-frame clones and drops some. The data contain some 350,000 clones, approximately 84% of them seen just once; the ten biggest clones take up around 3%. Study-level points and caveats: Across vaccine and placebo recipients, the breadth of non-spike TCRs was similar.

The specimen was peripheral blood, collected in a trial of Ad26.COV2.S vaccine versus placebo. This TCR was sampled from a person aged 18 to 65 who received the Ad26.COV2.S COVID-19 vaccine or a placebo.

DNA of the CDR3: TGCGCCAGCAGCATATCTGGTGGGGAGCTGTTTTTT. Protein product: CASSISGGELFF. The V and J genes are TRBV5-1 and TRBJ2-2; no clear D. V was pared by 4 bases and J by 8 bases, with 9 bases between. The CDR3 is 12 residues long. CDR1 SGHRS and CDR2 YFSETQ come from the germline V gene.